Following are 15 T cell receptor beta chains from one sample sequenced in a study of blood T cell repertoires in COVID-19. Clones were sequenced by immunoSEQ multiplex PCR, and TCRdb holds only the in-frame ones, with some missing. This repertoire shows roughly 230,000 clones, about 88% found once; its top ten account for 5% to 8%. The sample comprised PBMCs or T cells enriched from blood (not recorded which). The receptors originated from a woman between 45 and 65 years old who had been exposed to COVID-19.

V gene TRBV12-3 or TRBV12-4 combines with J gene TRBJ2-2; D gene uncertain. The ends were cut back, 5 bases at V and 6 bases at J, with 7 bases in the middle. CDR3 length equals 12 residues. The CDR3: CASSGHAGELFF. The CDR3 nucleotides read TGTGCCAGCAGTGGCCACGCCGGGGAGCTGTTTTTT.

The chain combines TRBV5-6 with TRBJ1-1; maybe TRBD1 (6 bases). The CDR3 has 15 amino acids. V was trimmed by 4 bases and J by 2 bases, leaving 15 bases between them. The germline gives CDR1 SGHDT, CDR2 YYEEEE. CDR3 sequence reads: CASSPETGGNTEAFF. The CDR3 coding sequence is TGTGCCAGCAGCCCGGAGACAGGAGGAAACACTGAAGCTTTCTTT.

The CDR3 is CASSAGAMTGSSGNTIYF. The CDR3 nucleotides are TGTGCCAGCAGCGCCGGAGCTATGACAGGGTCTTCTGGAAACACCATATATTTT. The gene calls are TRBV9 and TRBJ1-3, with TRBD1 matching 7 bases. The germline V gene has CDR1 SGDLS and CDR2 YYNGEE. V lost 3 bases and J lost 1; bases outside the gene matches: 13. The CDR3 spans 18 residues.

The CDR3 sequence: CASSPLAGGADTQYF. Here the CDR3 DNA reads TGTGCCAGCAGCCCCCTAGCGGGGGGTGCAGATACGCAGTATTTT. The J gene is TRBJ2-3, the V gene TRBV27, with 11 bases that match TRBD2. The CDR3 runs 15 residues. V lost 6 bases and J lost 4; bases outside the gene matches: 6. Per the germline V gene, CDR1 is MNHEY and CDR2 is SMNVEV (reference sequence).

The CDR3 is CATQGINQPQHF. In DNA, the CDR3 is TGTGCCACACAGGGAATCAATCAGCCCCAGCATTTT. This rearrangement joins TRBV28 to TRBJ1-5; the D gene is possibly TRBD1 (6 bases). From germline, CDR1 is MDHEN and CDR2 SYDVKM. The CDR3 is 12 residues long. Trimming shortened V by 10 bases and J by 3 bases, and 10 bases separated the two germline ends.

This chain uses TRBV2 with TRBJ2-3; weak D call: TRBD1 (5 bases). Trimming took 5 bases from V and 8 from J, leaving 8 bases between them. CDR3 length equals 11 residues. The germline V gene has CDR1 SNHLY and CDR2 FYNNEI. CDR3 protein: CASSYGATQYF. The CDR3 region has the DNA TGTGCCAGCAGTTATGGGGCTACGCAGTATTTT.

CDR3 nucleotide sequence: TGTGCCTGGAGTGTCGACAGCTATGGCTACACCTTC. Its protein is CAWSVDSYGYTF. The chain recombines TRBV30 with TRBJ1-2; TRBD1 is a possible D gene (5 bases). Between the trimmed V and J ends, which lost 0 bases and 4 bases, there was a span of 6 bases. The CDR3 extends over 12 amino acids. Germline CDR1 and CDR2: GTSNPN and SVGIG (reference sequence).

The rearrangement joins TRBV7-9 to TRBJ1-1; the D gene is possibly TRBD1 (6 bases). CDR3 length: 17 amino acids. Trimming took 3 bases from V and 1 from J, leaving 18 bases between them. The germline V gene has CDR1 SEHNR and CDR2 FQNEAQ (reference sequence). The chain's CDR3 is CASSLGPGQGSNTEAFF. The CDR3 region has the DNA TGTGCCAGCAGCTTGGGACCAGGGCAGGGGTCGAACACTGAAGCTTTCTTT.

The chain combines TRBV27 with TRBJ1-6; 7 nucleotides match TRBD1. The CDR3 spans 14 residues. In germline, CDR1 is MNHEY, CDR2 SMNVEV (reference sequence). J gave up 6 bases and V 7 bases, and 6 bases lay outside the gene matches. The CDR3 sequence is CASKLDRPNSPLHF. In DNA, the CDR3 is TGTGCCAGCAAATTGGACAGGCCTAATTCACCCCTCCACTTT.

The chain carries TRBV6-5 and TRBJ1-2; 7 nucleotides match TRBD1. CDR1 is MNHEY and CDR2 is SVGAGI in the germline V gene. V was pared by 7 bases and J by 5 bases, with 13 bases of the junction left unmatched. The CDR3 loop spans 15 amino acids. CDR3: CASTRTTGLGYGYTF. Written as DNA, the CDR3 is TGTGCCAGCACCCGCACGACAGGGCTGGGGTATGGCTACACCTTC.

CDR3 DNA: TGTGCCAGTAGTATTTGGCCAGGGTCTGAAAAACTGTTTTTT. Translating gives CASSIWPGSEKLFF. V is TRBV19 and J is TRBJ1-4, with D perhaps TRBD1 (5 bases). V was shortened by 3 bases and J by 7 bases, with 12 bases between the two germline ends. This CDR3 is 14 amino acids long. Germline V gene sequence: CDR1 LNHDA, CDR2 SQIVND (reference sequence).

The rearrangement uses TRBV28 and TRBJ1-2; D is uncertain. In germline, CDR1 is MDHEN, CDR2 SYDVKM. Trimming cost V 2 bases and J 2 bases, with 15 bases left between them. This CDR3 is built from 16 residues. The CDR3 region has the DNA TGTGCCAGCAGTTTAGGATCGACACTGGGCAACTATGGCTACACCTTC. Its translation is CASSLGSTLGNYGYTF.

This clone was seen once. V usage is TRBV19 and J usage is TRBJ2-7, with 10 nucleotides matching TRBD1. Germline V gives CDR1 LNHDA, CDR2 SQIVND (reference sequence). The J segment lost 6 bases and the V segment lost 4 bases, leaving 3 bases of the junction unmatched. The CDR3 has 13 residues. The CDR3 sequence is CASSRTGGGEQYF. DNA of the CDR3: TGTGCCAGTAGTAGGACAGGGGGTGGCGAGCAGTACTTC.

This clone was observed a single time. Here the CDR3 reads CAWSELAGARNTIYF. CDR3 sequence (DNA): TGTGCCTGGAGTGAACTGGCAGGGGCACGGAACACCATATATTTT. The chain carries TRBV30 and TRBJ1-3, with D perhaps matching TRBD1 (6 bases). Trimming removed 1 base at V and 7 bases at J, with 17 bases between. This CDR3 contains 15 residues. Germline V gives CDR1 GTSNPN, CDR2 SVGIG (reference sequence).

This clone was observed once. The gene calls are TRBV19 and TRBJ1-1; the D is unclear. The CDR3 runs to 12 residues. V shed 5 bases and J shed 3 bases, with 7 bases lying between them. Looked up from germline, CDR1 is LNHDA and CDR2 is SQIVND (reference sequence). CDR3 in amino acids: CASSSTHTEAFF. CDR3 coding DNA: TGTGCCAGTAGTTCTACGCACACTGAAGCTTTCTTT.